The source of this T cell receptor beta chain is a study of cytomegalovirus exposure and HLA in healthy donors. The overall study: Early release data held 85 million to 95 million unique TCRs from HLA-typed donors. Whole-study findings and limits: Compared with the roughly 700-donor mean, an Asian-associated ancestry cluster reportedly had fewer N-insertions, according to a later analysis. 16,951 TCR beta sequences were associated with HLA alleles at 0.05 false discovery rate in a later analysis.

The CDR3 consists of 12 residues. Germline lookup yields CDR1 SNHLY and CDR2 FYNNEI. V dropped 7 bases and J dropped 3 bases, with 6 bases sitting between them. Concerning this clone itself: The antigen is not known.

The PCR used 60 Vbeta and 13 Jbeta primers. Produced via immunoSEQ multiplex PCR; TCRdb's table is partial and in-frame only. The sample has 90,000 to 150,000 clones; around 80% are singletons. Material: PBMCs. The sequence was collected from a female donor in good health and CMV-seronegative. This chain links TRBV2 with TRBJ2-2; D call uncertain. CDR3 region: CASTMDTGELFF. The CDR3 DNA is TGTGCCAGCACTATGGACACCGGGGAGCTGTTTTTT.